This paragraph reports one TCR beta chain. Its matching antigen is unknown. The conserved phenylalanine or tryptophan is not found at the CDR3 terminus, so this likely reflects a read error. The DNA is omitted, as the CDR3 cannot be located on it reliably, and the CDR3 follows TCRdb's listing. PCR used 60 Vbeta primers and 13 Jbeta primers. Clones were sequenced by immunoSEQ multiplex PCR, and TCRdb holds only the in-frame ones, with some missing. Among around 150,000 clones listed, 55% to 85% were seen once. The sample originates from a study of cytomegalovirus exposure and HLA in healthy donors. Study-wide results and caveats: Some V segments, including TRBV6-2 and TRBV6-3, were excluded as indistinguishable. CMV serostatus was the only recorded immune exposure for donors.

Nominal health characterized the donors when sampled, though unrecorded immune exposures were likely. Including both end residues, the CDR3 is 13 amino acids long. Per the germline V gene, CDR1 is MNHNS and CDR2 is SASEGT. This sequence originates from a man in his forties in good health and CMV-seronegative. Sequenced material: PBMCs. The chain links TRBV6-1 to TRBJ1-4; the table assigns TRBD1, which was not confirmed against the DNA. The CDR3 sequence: CASSEAGTGWGGI.